The rows below give T cell receptor beta chains drawn from one sample of a study of blood T cell repertoires in COVID-19. The assay was immunoSEQ multiplex PCR, and TCRdb's table has in-frame clones only and misses some. The sample yields over 200,000 clones, 80% seen once. The sequenced sample was peripheral blood. These receptors all come from a human donor in a cohort sampled during active COVID-19. Both conserved end residues are part of each CDR3. The D gene is left open where the match is weak. Size values are once, few and many counts, or a class for expanded clones, and some rows have none.

V gene,D gene,clone size,J gene,CDR3 DNA,CDR3 protein
TRBV6-2/TRBV6-3,TRBD1,.,TRBJ2-1,TGTGCCAGCAGTCGGGACAGGACGACCTACAATGAGCAGTTCTTC,CASSRDRTTYNEQFF
TRBV4-3,.,.,TRBJ1-4,TGCGCCAGCAGCCAAGATCTTCAGGGCCCCTTGGGAACTAATGAAAAACTGTTTTTT,CASSQDLQGPLGTNEKLFF
TRBV4-3,TRBD2,.,TRBJ2-1,TGCGCCAGCAGCCGACTAGCGGGAGGGGTCTGGAGTGAGCAGTTCTTC,CASSRLAGGVWSEQFF
TRBV28,TRBD2,.,TRBJ2-2,TGTGCCAGCAGTTTGAGGACTAGTGGCTCCGGGGAGCTGTTTTTT,CASSLRTSGSGELFF
TRBV7-9,.,.,TRBJ1-1,TGTGCCAGCAGCCCGGGAGGGCGGGGAGAAGCTTTCTTT,CASSPGGRGEAFF
TRBV9,TRBD2,.,TRBJ2-7,TGTGCCAGCAGTGTCGGGGTGGCTAGCGGCGGGACGCTTGGCTACGAGCAGTACTTC,CASSVGVASGGTLGYEQYF
TRBV11-2,.,.,TRBJ2-2,TGTGCCAGCAGCTTAGTGGTAGCCGGGGAGCTGTTTTTT,CASSLVVAGELFF
TRBV28,TRBD1,once,TRBJ2-5,TGTGCCAGCAGGGGGAGACAGGGGGCGGGAGAGACCCAGTACTTC,CASRGRQGAGETQYF
TRBV7-2,TRBD1,.,TRBJ1-6,TGTGCCAGCAGCTTAGGGACAGGGCGATCACCCCTCCACTTT,CASSLGTGRSPLHF
TRBV28,TRBD1,.,TRBJ1-2,TGTGCCAGCAGTTCCACAGGGGGCGGTTTAAACTTTGGCTACACCTTC,CASSSTGGGLNFGYTF
TRBV28,.,.,TRBJ1-1,TGTGCCAGCAGTTCCCTCCGGAGGGTGAACACTGAAGCTTTCTTT,CASSSLRRVNTEAFF
TRBV12-2,.,.,TRBJ2-7,TGTGCAAGTCGCTCAGGGCCCACGGTTTCCTACGAGCAGTACTTC,CASRSGPTVSYEQYF
TRBV10-3,.,.,TRBJ1-5,TGTGCCATCAGTGAGTCCGTCGGTGGGGGAGGTCAGCCCCAGCATTTT,CAISESVGGGGQPQHF
TRBV7-2,TRBD1,.,TRBJ2-1,TGTGCCAGCAGCTTAAGTGGGACAGGTTCCTACAATGAGCAGTTCTTC,CASSLSGTGSYNEQFF
TRBV27,.,.,TRBJ1-1,TGTGCCAGCAGTTTACGGGAGAACACTGAAGCTTTCTTT,CASSLRENTEAFF
TRBV10-3,.,once,TRBJ2-7,TGTGCCACCCGGCCCCAGACTGCCTACCCCTACGAGCAGTACTTC,CATRPQTAYPYEQYF
TRBV19,.,.,TRBJ2-1,TGTGCCAGTAGTTCCCCCCGGGGATACAATGAGCAGTTCTTC,CASSSPRGYNEQFF
TRBV29-1,.,.,TRBJ1-2,TGCAGCGTTGACCGGACAGCGCCTTACTATGGCTACACCTTC,CSVDRTAPYYGYTF
TRBV5-1,TRBD1,.,TRBJ1-2,TGCGCCAGCACCATATCAGGGGGGCTCGATGGCTACACCTTC,CASTISGGLDGYTF
TRBV4-1,TRBD2,.,TRBJ2-7,TGCGCCAGCAGCTGGTACTTAACTAGCGGGGGCTACGAGCAGTACTTC,CASSWYLTSGGYEQYF
TRBV7-9,.,.,TRBJ1-1,TGTGCCAGCAGCTTTGGTCAGGGAGGCACTGAAGCTTTCTTT,CASSFGQGGTEAFF
TRBV20-1,.,.,TRBJ2-2,TGCAGTGCTAGTCCCAGGGGATTTGCCGGGGAGCTGTTTTTT,CSASPRGFAGELFF
TRBV19,.,few,TRBJ2-7,TGTGCCAGTAGTATGGGGGCATCCTCCTACGAGCAGTACTTC,CASSMGASSYEQYF
TRBV5-6,.,.,TRBJ1-6,TGTGCCAGCAGCCCCATAAGGGGCGGGGGGCTGTCACCCCTCCACTTT,CASSPIRGGGLSPLHF
TRBV30,.,.,TRBJ1-2,TGTGCCTGGAGTGTAGTCGCCAGGGGAGTCTATGGCTACACCTTC,CAWSVVARGVYGYTF
TRBV7-2,.,.,TRBJ2-7,TGTGCCAGCAGCCCCTGGACTGGACTCTACGAGCAGTACTTC,CASSPWTGLYEQYF
TRBV4-3,.,.,TRBJ2-2,TGCGCCAGCAGCCAAGACGGGCAGGGGAACACCGGGGAGCTGTTTTTT,CASSQDGQGNTGELFF
TRBV4-2,TRBD2,once,TRBJ2-7,TGTGCCAGCGCCGTCGGCGGGAGCTCCTACGAGCAGTACTTC,CASAVGGSSYEQYF
TRBV18,.,few,TRBJ1-5,TGTGCCAGCTCACCCGTCCCCAATCAGCCCCAGCATTTT,CASSPVPNQPQHF
TRBV4-2,.,.,TRBJ2-7,TGTGCCAGCAGCCGCGTACAGGATACTACTCAACCCTCCTACGAGCAGTACTTC,CASSRVQDTTQPSYEQYF
TRBV5-1,TRBD1,.,TRBJ2-7,TGCGCCAGCAGCTTCCTACGGACAGGGTCCTACGAGCAGTACTTC,CASSFLRTGSYEQYF
TRBV6-2/TRBV6-3,TRBD2,.,TRBJ2-1,TGTGCCAGCAGTTATATGGGGACTAGCGGTTATTTATACAATGAGCAGTTCTTC,CASSYMGTSGYLYNEQFF
TRBV16,TRBD1,.,TRBJ2-7,TGTGCCAGCAGCCGAGGACAGGCCTTATACGAGCAGTACTTC,CASSRGQALYEQYF
TRBV7-9,.,.,TRBJ2-5,TGTGCCAGCTCTTTGAGGGGGGGTGGAGAGACCCAGTACTTC,CASSLRGGGETQYF
TRBV7-2,.,.,TRBJ2-3,TGTGCCAGCAGCTTAGCGGGAGTTACAGATACGCAGTATTTT,CASSLAGVTDTQYF
TRBV4-2,TRBD2,.,TRBJ2-2,TGTGCCAGCAGCCAAGATTTAGCGGGAGGCCGACGCGGGGAGCTGTTTTTT,CASSQDLAGGRRGELFF
TRBV6-2/TRBV6-3,.,.,TRBJ1-1,TGTGCCAGCAGTCTCAGGACAGAACGGCACACTGAAGCTTTCTTT,CASSLRTERHTEAFF
TRBV7-2,.,.,TRBJ2-3,TGTGCCAGCAGCAGGGTAACGGGGGTAGTAGATACGCAGTATTTT,CASSRVTGVVDTQYF
TRBV30,TRBD1,.,TRBJ1-4,TGTGCCTGGAACCAGGACAGGGGAAAACTGTTTTTT,CAWNQDRGKLFF
TRBV19,TRBD1,once,TRBJ1-4,TGTGCCAGTAACCCGGGACAGGGGTATGAAAAACTGTTTTTT,CASNPGQGYEKLFF
TRBV28,TRBD1,.,TRBJ1-2,TGTGCCAGCAGATCGGGACAGGAAATCTATGGCTACACCTTC,CASRSGQEIYGYTF
TRBV6-5,TRBD2,.,TRBJ2-2,TGTGCCAGCAGTTTGGACGGGGGGATCACCGGGGAGCTGTTTTTT,CASSLDGGITGELFF
TRBV4-3,TRBD1,once,TRBJ1-5,TGCGCCAGCAGCCGGGCGACCAGGGGGCAGCCCCAGCATTTT,CASSRATRGQPQHF
TRBV19,.,.,TRBJ1-5,TGTGCCAGTAGTGCGGCAGTGGATCAGCCCCAGCATTTT,CASSAAVDQPQHF
TRBV7-2,.,.,TRBJ1-4,TGTGCCAGCAGCTTAGGCCAGGGGACAACTAATGAAAAACTGTTTTTT,CASSLGQGTTNEKLFF
TRBV7-2,TRBD1,.,TRBJ1-2,TGTGCCAGCAGCCCTCCGGGACAGGGGGCTAATGGCTACACCTTC,CASSPPGQGANGYTF
TRBV3-1/TRBV3-2,.,few,TRBJ1-3,TGTGCCAGCAGCCAAGGGCACTCTGGAAACACCATATATTTT,CASSQGHSGNTIYF
TRBV4-2,.,.,TRBJ2-1,TGTGCCAGCAGCCAAGGTGCGGGAAGCTCCTACAATGAGCAGTTCTTC,CASSQGAGSSYNEQFF
TRBV5-1,.,once,TRBJ1-2,TGCGCCAGCAGCACTCGGACAGCCTCCAATGGCTACACCTTC,CASSTRTASNGYTF
TRBV28,TRBD1,few,TRBJ1-1,TGTGCCAGCACCGTGACAGGGGGTATGACTGAAGCTTTCTTT,CASTVTGGMTEAFF
TRBV9,TRBD1,few,TRBJ1-1,TGTGCCAGCAGCGTAGGCGACAGGGGCTTCGTTTATACTGAAGCTTTCTTT,CASSVGDRGFVYTEAFF
TRBV28,TRBD1,.,TRBJ1-5,TGTGCCAGCAGGAACAGGGGTAACCAGCCCCAGCATTTT,CASRNRGNQPQHF
TRBV7-9,.,.,TRBJ1-1,TGTGCCAGCAGCTTGTCGAGCCGCATGAACACTGAAGCTTTCTTT,CASSLSSRMNTEAFF
TRBV27,.,.,TRBJ2-1,TGTGCCAGCAGTTTAACTACCGGGACCTACAATGAGCAGTTCTTC,CASSLTTGTYNEQFF
TRBV14,TRBD1,.,TRBJ1-1,TGTGCCAGCAGCCCTCTCGGGACAGGGAAAACTGAAGCTTTCTTT,CASSPLGTGKTEAFF
TRBV6-2/TRBV6-3,TRBD1,.,TRBJ2-7,TGTGCCAGCAGTTACCCTGCGCGGACAGGGGCTTCCTACGAGCAGTACTTC,CASSYPARTGASYEQYF